These 9 T cell receptor beta chains were all obtained from the same sample, sequenced in a study of cytomegalovirus exposure and HLA in healthy donors (dated by TCRdb to the late 2010s). Libraries were built with the immunoSEQ multiplex PCR assay. For the multiplex PCR, a mixture combining 60 forward primers for TCR Vbeta segments and 13 reverse primers for TCR Jbeta segments was used. Here the immuneACCESS table is served through TCRdb, limited to in-frame sequences with V and J called. Missing clones are a known gap in these copies; in checked studies unresolved V genes cover under half, and the rest lacks a known reason. In this sample the table shows about 190,000 clones, approximately 86% of which occur a single time. In total, the top ten clones hold approximately 1.7% of the sample. Sequenced: PBMCs. All receptors come from a woman between 18 and 29 years old in good health and CMV-seronegative.

CDR3 loop: CASSVLGGMGGETQYF. The CDR3 nucleotides are TGTGCCAGCAGCGTTCTTGGGGGTATGGGAGGAGAGACCCAGTACTTC. The gene calls are TRBV9 and TRBJ2-5; TRBD2 is a possible D gene (6 bases). Trimming shortened V by 2 bases and J by 4 bases, and 18 bases separated the two germline ends. Germline lookup yields CDR1 SGDLS and CDR2 YYNGEE. The CDR3 has 16 amino acids.

The V gene is TRBV18, the J gene TRBJ1-5; TRBD1 is a possible D gene (5 bases). CDR3 length: 15 amino acids. CDR1 KGHSH and CDR2 LQKENI come from the germline V gene. V gave up 1 base and J gave up 3 bases, with 10 bases separating them. CDR3 in DNA: TGTGCCAGCTCACCACAAGACAGCGACAATCAGCCCCAGCATTTT. It codes for CASSPQDSDNQPQHF.

This chain connects TRBV4-1 to TRBJ2-1; tentatively, D is TRBD2 (6 bases). Germline values: CDR1 MGHRA, CDR2 YSYEKL. Deletions cut 0 bases from V and 8 bases from J, with 11 bases between. The CDR3 runs to 14 residues. In DNA, the CDR3 is TGCGCCAGCAGCCAAGATCGCGGGATAGATGAGCAGTTCTTC. It translates to CASSQDRGIDEQFF.

V gene TRBV5-6 combines with J gene TRBJ2-5, with 7 bases matching TRBD1. V lost 4 bases to trimming and J lost 0 bases; unmatched junction nucleotides: 12. The length of the CDR3 is 17 residues. Germline V gene sequence: CDR1 SGHDT, CDR2 YYEEEE. CDR3 residues: CASSVPTGQTYQETQYF. In nucleotides, the CDR3 is TGTGCCAGCAGCGTACCTACGGGACAGACGTACCAAGAGACCCAGTACTTC.

Comment on this clone: The DNA is omitted, as the CDR3 cannot be located on it reliably, and the CDR3 follows TCRdb's listing. The chain joins TRBV7-2 to TRBJ2-1; the table assigns TRBD2, which was not confirmed against the DNA. Both ends counted, the CDR3 spans 15 residues. From germline, CDR1 is SGHTA and CDR2 FQGNSA. CDR3 protein: CASSFGGGAADGRFF.

The chain recombines TRBV29-1 with TRBJ2-5; 9 bases agree with TRBD1. The better agreement between TRBJ2-7 and the DNA end casts doubt on the J call. Germline CDR1 and CDR2: SQVTM and ANQGSEA. The CDR3 has 13 residues. CDR3 nucleotides: TGCAGCGTGTGGGACAGGGAAGGGTACGAGCAGTACTTC. Translation: CSVWDREGYEQYF.

The genes are TRBV7-2 and TRBJ1-2; 9 positions agree with TRBD1. This CDR3 region has 14 residues. In germline, CDR1 is SGHTA, CDR2 FQGNSA. V lost 4 bases to trimming and J lost 2 bases; unmatched junction nucleotides: 2. The CDR3 DNA sequence: TGTGCCAGCAGCTCGACAGGGGGGAACTATGGCTACACCTTC. Amino acid sequence: CASSSTGGNYGYTF.

V and J are TRBV11-3 and TRBJ2-1, with 8 bases identical to TRBD2. V dropped 0 bases and J dropped 3; count of bases not matched to a gene: 10. The CDR3 totals 18 residues. The germline gives CDR1 SGHNT, CDR2 YENEEA. CDR3 nucleotides: TGTGCCAGCAGCTTAGATGGGCCAGCGGGAGCCGGCTACAATGAGCAGTTCTTC. Protein product: CASSLDGPAGAGYNEQFF.

The rearrangement links TRBV9 to TRBJ1-1, with TRBD1 as a possible D gene (6 bases). The germline V gene has CDR1 SGDLS and CDR2 YYNGEE. Trimming pared 7 bases from V and 1 base from J, leaving 14 bases between. The CDR3 consists of 14 residues. Here the CDR3 reads CASGGDRPNTEAFF. DNA for the CDR3: TGTGCCAGCGGGGGAGACAGGCCGAACACTGAAGCTTTCTTT. The full variable domain, its missing parts supplied by reference TRBV9 and TRBJ1-1, is DSGVTQTPKHLITATGQRVTLRCSPRSGDLSVYWYQQSLDQGLQFLIQYYNGEERAKGNILERFSAQQFPDLHSELNLSSLELGDSALYFCASGGDRPNTEAFFGQGTRLTVV.